These 32 T cell receptor beta chains share one sample of origin, sequenced in a study of Ad26.COV2.S vaccination and SARS-CoV-2 variants. As for treatment: 15 to 20 received Ad26.COV2.S at low or high dose, single or two shots; roughly five received placebo; per-sample allocation not given. Day 63 following the first vaccine or placebo injection was when the samples were taken. Produced via immunoSEQ multiplex PCR; TCRdb's table is partial and in-frame only. The sample includes around 300,000 clones, around 88% seen only once; the top ten take roughly 10%. Sequenced material: peripheral blood, taken in a trial of Ad26.COV2.S vaccine versus placebo. The receptors derive from a person aged 18 to 65 who received the Ad26.COV2.S COVID-19 vaccine or a placebo.

This clone has more than one count but fewer than ten. V is TRBV7-9 and J is TRBJ1-1, with TRBD1 matching 7 bases. V was pared by 5 bases and J by 8 bases, with 5 bases of the junction left unmatched. This CDR3 is 12 amino acids long. Germline values: CDR1 SEHNR, CDR2 FQNEAQ (reference sequence). The CDR3 DNA is TGTGCCAGCAGCAATCGACAGGGAGAAGCTTTCTTT. This gives the protein CASSNRQGEAFF.

This clone has only one observation. This sequence joins TRBV7-9 and TRBJ2-5, with D perhaps TRBD1 or TRBD2 (5 bases each). V was clipped by 1 base and J by 4 bases, with 7 bases between them. CDR3 length equals 13 residues. Germline V CDR1 and CDR2: SEHNR, FQNEAQ (reference sequence). CDR3 sequence reads: CASSLGGVETQYF. The DNA of the CDR3 is TGTGCCAGCAGCTTAGGAGGGGTAGAGACCCAGTACTTC.

The chain uses TRBV30 and TRBJ2-7; 7 nucleotides agree with TRBD2. The CDR3 totals 16 residues. V lost 4 bases and J lost 1; bases outside the gene matches: 13. The V gene's germline CDR1 is GTSNPN and CDR2 SVGIG (reference sequence). CDR3 DNA sequence: TGTGCCTGGAAGGAGTATGGGGACTACCCATCCTACGAGCAGTACTTC. Encoded protein: CAWKEYGDYPSYEQYF.

This clone was detected a few times. The chain links TRBV7-2 to TRBJ2-5, with D possibly matching TRBD2 (7 bases). This CDR3 spans 18 amino acids. V lost 2 bases and J 4 bases, leaving 23 bases between the germline ends. The germline CDR1 and CDR2 sequences are SGHTA and FQGNSA. The CDR3 sequence: CASSLKRGTGRGGETQYF. For the CDR3, the DNA is TGTGCCAGCAGCTTAAAGAGGGGAACAGGGCGCGGGGGAGAGACCCAGTACTTC.

V and J are TRBV4-3 and TRBJ1-1; D may be TRBD1 (6 bases). The germline V and J ends were trimmed by 0 bases and 1 base, with 12 bases remaining between them. The CDR3 is 16 residues long. Germline lookup yields CDR1 LGHNA and CDR2 YSLEER. CDR3 nucleotides: TGCGCCAGCAGCCAAGATAAAGGGACACCGAACACTGAAGCTTTCTTT. It specifies CASSQDKGTPNTEAFF.

The J gene is TRBJ1-5, the V gene TRBV5-6, with a possible D match to TRBD1 (5 bases). CDR3 length: 13 residues. The V and J ends lost 2 bases and 7 bases respectively, with 10 bases between them. Germline CDR1 SGHDT, CDR2 YYEEEE. CDR3 loop: CASSFQGTQPQHF. The CDR3 nucleotides are TGTGCCAGCAGCTTTCAAGGGACGCAGCCCCAGCATTTT.

This clone was recorded a few times. The rearrangement links TRBV4-2 to TRBJ1-2; D perhaps matches TRBD1 (5 bases). Deletions cut 4 bases from V and 2 bases from J, with 11 bases between. CDR1 and CDR2 (germline): LGHNA, YNFKEQ. CDR3 size: 14 residues. CDR3 sequence: CASSRDGENYGYTF. In nucleotides, the CDR3 is TGTGCCAGCAGCCGGGACGGGGAAAACTATGGCTACACCTTC.

This chain connects TRBV7-2 to TRBJ2-5; the D is unclear. TRBJ2-7 matches the DNA end more closely, so the J call is doubtful. In germline, CDR1 is SGHTA, CDR2 FQGNSA. This CDR3 region has 15 residues. CDR3 region: CASSLVGSRKYEQYF. The CDR3 region has the DNA TGTGCCAGCAGCTTAGTTGGCAGTCGGAAGTACGAGCAGTACTTC.

The chain combines TRBV30 with TRBJ1-1, with TRBD1 as a possible D gene (6 bases). Germline values: CDR1 GTSNPN, CDR2 SVGIG (reference sequence). This CDR3 has 14 residues. Trimming took off 5 bases at V and 4 bases at J, with 17 bases between the two ends. In DNA form, the CDR3 reads TGTGCCTGGGGAATTGGGGGGGCGCCCACTGAAGCTTTCTTT. It specifies CAWGIGGAPTEAFF.

The chain has TRBV2 and TRBJ2-3; maybe TRBD2 (6 bases). This CDR3 contains 14 residues. CDR1 and CDR2 (germline): SNHLY, FYNNEI. Trimming shortened V by 7 bases and J by 4 bases, and 15 bases separated the two germline ends. The CDR3 is CASTLPGEPDTQYF. The CDR3 coding sequence is TGTGCCAGCACCCTTCCGGGGGAACCAGATACGCAGTATTTT. The full variable domain, completed using reference TRBV2 and TRBJ2-3, is EPEVTQTPSHQVTQMGQEVILRCVPISNHLYFYWYRQILGQKVEFLVSFYNNEISEKSEIFDDQFSVERPDGSNFTLKIRSTKLEDSAMYFCASTLPGEPDTQYFGPGTRLTVL.

Notes on this clone: Additional DNA sequences in this sample encode the identical CDR3. The V gene is TRBV2, the J gene TRBJ1-4, with D unclear. Trimming stripped 4 bases from V and 8 bases from J, with 5 bases between. The germline CDR1 and CDR2 sequences are SNHLY and FYNNEI. The CDR3 is 11 amino acids. CDR3 sequence: CASSVREKLFF. The DNA of the CDR3 is TGTGCCAGCAGTGTTAGGGAAAAACTGTTTTTT.

J is TRBJ2-2 and V is TRBV9; 10 nucleotides match TRBD2. Germline lookup yields CDR1 SGDLS and CDR2 YYNGEE. The CDR3 sequence is 16 residues long. After removal of 8 bases from V and 0 bases from J, the junction contained 7 bases not matched to a gene. The chain's CDR3 is CASGEREGSNTGELFF. CDR3 nucleotide sequence: TGTGCCAGTGGCGAGCGGGAGGGCTCGAACACCGGGGAGCTGTTTTTT.

The chain links TRBV7-3 to TRBJ2-5; 10 nucleotides match TRBD1. The V and J ends lost 5 bases and 4 bases, in that order; junction bases with no gene match: 7. The CDR3 consists of 15 residues. Germline V gene lookup returns CDR1 SGHTA and CDR2 FQGTGA. This CDR3 is CASSARQGAPETQYF. The CDR3 coding sequence is TGTGCCAGCAGCGCCCGACAGGGGGCCCCAGAGACCCAGTACTTC. Together with reference TRBV7-3 and TRBJ2-5, the CDR3 gives the full variable domain: GAGVSQTPSNKVTEKGKYVELRCDPISGHTALYWYRQSLGQGPEFLIYFQGTGAADDSGLPNDRFFAVRPEGSVSTLKIQRTERGDSAVYLCASSARQGAPETQYFGPGTRLLVL.

J is TRBJ2-3 and V is TRBV7-9; tentative D call: TRBD2 (6 bases). The CDR3 runs to 12 residues. The V end lost 3 bases, the J end lost 11 bases, and 12 bases lay between the germline ends. Germline V lookup: CDR1 SEHNR, CDR2 FQNEAQ (reference sequence). The CDR3 nucleotides are TGTGCCAGCAGCTTGGAGGGGTTTGTGCAGTATTTT. Translating gives CASSLEGFVQYF.

The chain recombines TRBV7-2 with TRBJ2-1, with no clear D. Between the trimmed V and J ends, which lost 2 bases and 6 bases, there was a span of 11 bases. Germline CDR1 reads SGHTA; CDR2 reads FQGNSA. This CDR3 region has 14 residues. CDR3 sequence (DNA): TGTGCCAGCAGCTTAACTGGCAGCCTCAATGAGCAGTTCTTC. Protein sequence: CASSLTGSLNEQFF.

The chain recombines TRBV5-6 with TRBJ1-5; D may be TRBD1 (5 bases). The CDR3 extends over 13 amino acids. V was clipped by 4 bases and J by 7 bases, with 12 bases between them. Germline V lookup: CDR1 SGHDT, CDR2 YYEEEE. Here the CDR3 reads CASSLQGMQPQHF. The CDR3 DNA is TGTGCCAGCAGCCTTCAGGGAATGCAGCCCCAGCATTTT.

The chain combines TRBV7-2 with TRBJ2-3; 8 bases agree with TRBD2. Unmatched junction bases numbered 5, after V lost 6 bases and J lost 3 bases. CDR1 SGHTA and CDR2 FQGNSA come from the germline V gene. The CDR3 loop spans 14 amino acids. The CDR3 nucleotides read TGTGCCAGCAGAGCCGTAGCGGGGACAGATACGCAGTATTTT. Translating gives CASRAVAGTDTQYF.

This rearrangement joins TRBV2 to TRBJ2-3, with a tentative D call TRBD2 (5 bases). The V gene lost 1 base and the J gene lost 0 bases, with 8 bases spanning the gap. CDR1 and CDR2 from the germline V gene are SNHLY and FYNNEI. CDR3 length equals 15 residues. The CDR3 loop is CASSEDSASTDTQYF. In DNA, the CDR3 is TGTGCCAGCAGTGAAGATAGCGCTAGCACAGATACGCAGTATTTT.

The genes are TRBV30 and TRBJ1-6; D gene unclear. The CDR3 loop spans 13 amino acids. The ends were cut back, 8 bases at V and 5 bases at J, with 13 bases in the middle. The germline V gene has CDR1 GTSNPN and CDR2 SVGIG (reference sequence). The CDR3 DNA reads as TGTGCCGGAACCGAGACACATAATTCACCCCTCCACTTT. Amino acids: CAGTETHNSPLHF. Looking up the rest from reference TRBV30 and TRBJ1-6 gives the full variable domain: SQTIHQWPATLVQPVGSPLSLECTVEGTSNPNLYWYRQAAGRGLQLLFYSVGIGQISSEVPQNLSASRPQDRQFILSSKKLLLSDSGFYLCAGTETHNSPLHFGNGTRLTVT.

V gene TRBV2 combines with J gene TRBJ2-7; 16 bases are shared with TRBD2. The CDR3 is 14 amino acids. Germline assignment: CDR1 SNHLY and CDR2 FYNNEI. V trimming: 5 bases; J trimming: 9 bases; junction bases outside the gene matches: 4. For the CDR3, the DNA is TGTGCCAGCAGTACGGGACTAGCGGGAGGGCCGCAGTACTTC. Its translation is CASSTGLAGGPQYF.

The chain links TRBV28 to TRBJ2-5, with no clear D. The CDR3 sequence is 15 residues long. Trimming stripped 2 bases from V and 2 bases from J, with 12 bases between. CDR1 is MDHEN and CDR2 is SYDVKM in the germline V gene. DNA of the CDR3: TGTGCCAGCAGTTTAATCCTTCCAGCTCAAGAGACCCAGTACTTC. Translating it yields CASSLILPAQETQYF.

The J gene is TRBJ1-6, the V gene TRBV7-9; 7 nucleotides match TRBD1. V shed 5 bases, J shed 7 bases, and the junction held 5 bases outside the gene matches. The germline gives CDR1 SEHNR, CDR2 FQNEAQ (reference sequence). This CDR3 spans 14 amino acids. DNA of the CDR3: TGTGCCAGCAGCGACCGGGACAGAAATTCACCCCTCCACTTT. Translation gives CASSDRDRNSPLHF. The complete variable domain, with remaining parts taken from reference TRBV7-9 and TRBJ1-6, reads DTGVSQNPRHKITKRGQNVTFRCDPISEHNRLYWYRQTLGQGPEFLTYFQNEAQLEKSRLLSDRFSAERPKGSFSTLEIQRTEQGDSAMYLCASSDRDRNSPLHFGNGTRLTVT.

Written as DNA, the CDR3 is TGTGCCAGTAGCAGAGGACAGGTTGAGACCCAGTACTTC. Translation gives CASSRGQVETQYF. The gene calls are TRBV19 and TRBJ2-5; 7 nucleotides agree with TRBD1. Trimming cost V 6 bases and J 5 bases; bases outside gene matches: 6. Per germline, CDR1 LNHDA and CDR2 SQIVND (reference sequence). CDR3 length equals 13 residues. Based on the CDR3 plus reference TRBV19 and TRBJ2-5, the full variable domain is DGGITQSPKYLFRKEGQNVTLSCEQNLNHDAMYWYRQDPGQGLRLIYYSQIVNDFQKGDIAEGYSVSREKKESFPLTVTSAQKNPTAFYLCASSRGQVETQYFGPGTRLLVL.

The V gene is TRBV5-5, the J gene TRBJ1-1; D not certain. Germline V gene sequence: CDR1 SGHKS, CDR2 YYEKEE (reference sequence). This CDR3 is built from 15 residues. Trimming stripped 2 bases from V and 3 bases from J, with 14 bases between. The CDR3 DNA reads as TGTGCCAGCAGCTTTTCACCGGGGAGGGACACTGAAGCTTTCTTT. As protein: CASSFSPGRDTEAFF.

The V and J genes are TRBV6-5 and TRBJ1-6, with D perhaps matching TRBD1 (6 bases). The CDR3 is made up of 14 amino acids. The V end lost 2 bases, the J end lost 7 bases, and 9 bases lay between the germline ends. The germline gives CDR1 MNHEY, CDR2 SVGAGI. The CDR3 sequence is CASSYRQGNSPLHF. As DNA, the CDR3 is TGTGCCAGCAGTTACAGGCAGGGGAATTCACCCCTCCACTTT.

CDR3 loop: CASSQAMTGGTGELFF. The CDR3 DNA reads TGTGCCAGCAGCCAAGCAATGACAGGGGGCACCGGGGAGCTGTTTTTT. This chain uses TRBV3-1 (or the pseudogene TRBV3-2) with TRBJ2-2; 9 bases agree with TRBD1. This CDR3 has 16 residues. From germline, CDR1 is LGHDT and CDR2 YNNKEL (reference sequence). The J segment lost 4 bases and the V segment lost 1 base, leaving 4 bases of the junction unmatched.

There are a few counts of this clone. The genes are TRBV5-6 and TRBJ1-2; the D is unclear. CDR1 is SGHDT, CDR2 YYEEEE, per germline. Trimming took off 4 bases at V and 5 bases at J, with 18 bases between the two ends. This CDR3 contains 15 residues. CDR3 region: CASSPDGRRSYGYTF. CDR3 DNA: TGTGCCAGCAGCCCCGACGGACGGAGGTCTTATGGCTACACCTTC.

The genes are TRBV27 and TRBJ2-7; TRBD1 might be the D (6 bases). Trimming cost V 5 bases and J 2 bases, with 16 bases left between them. The CDR3 is 15 amino acids. Germline values: CDR1 MNHEY, CDR2 SMNVEV (reference sequence). CDR3 nucleotide sequence: TGTGCCAGCAGTCCCCAGGGGCCTTGGGCCTACGAGCAGTACTTC. Translation: CASSPQGPWAYEQYF.

This chain uses TRBV7-2 with TRBJ2-7; D is unclear. Germline assignment: CDR1 SGHTA and CDR2 FQGNSA. The CDR3 sequence is 12 residues long. V lost 1 base and J 7 bases, leaving 8 bases between the germline ends. CDR3 bases: TGTGCCAGCAGCTTAGAGGCAGTTGAGCAGTACTTC. Its protein product is CASSLEAVEQYF.

CDR3: CASTWTGTYNEQFF. As DNA, the CDR3 is TGTGCCAGCACCTGGACAGGTACCTACAATGAGCAGTTCTTC. V is TRBV6-4 and J is TRBJ2-1; 7 bases align to TRBD1. The trim removed 7 bases at V and 2 bases at J, leaving 5 bases unmatched. There are 14 residues in the CDR3. CDR1 is MRHNA, CDR2 SNTAGT, per germline.

The chain combines TRBV19 with TRBJ1-5; possible D gene TRBD1, 5 bases. Germline V lookup: CDR1 LNHDA, CDR2 SQIVND (reference sequence). V was shortened by 3 bases and J by 1 base, with 13 bases between the two germline ends. The length of the CDR3 is 16 residues. This CDR3 is CASSIQWTPSNQPQHF. CDR3 sequence (DNA): TGTGCCAGTAGTATTCAATGGACACCAAGCAATCAGCCCCAGCATTTT.

The table lists this clone with a count of one. The chain joins TRBV7-3 to TRBJ1-1; D uncertain. The CDR3 has 17 residues. Trimming cost V 5 bases and J 1 base, with 20 bases left between them. The germline V gene encodes CDR1 SGHTA and CDR2 FQGTGA. The CDR3 loop is CASSPQPLGAANTEAFF. The CDR3 coding sequence is TGTGCCAGCAGCCCCCAACCCCTGGGAGCGGCGAACACTGAAGCTTTCTTT.